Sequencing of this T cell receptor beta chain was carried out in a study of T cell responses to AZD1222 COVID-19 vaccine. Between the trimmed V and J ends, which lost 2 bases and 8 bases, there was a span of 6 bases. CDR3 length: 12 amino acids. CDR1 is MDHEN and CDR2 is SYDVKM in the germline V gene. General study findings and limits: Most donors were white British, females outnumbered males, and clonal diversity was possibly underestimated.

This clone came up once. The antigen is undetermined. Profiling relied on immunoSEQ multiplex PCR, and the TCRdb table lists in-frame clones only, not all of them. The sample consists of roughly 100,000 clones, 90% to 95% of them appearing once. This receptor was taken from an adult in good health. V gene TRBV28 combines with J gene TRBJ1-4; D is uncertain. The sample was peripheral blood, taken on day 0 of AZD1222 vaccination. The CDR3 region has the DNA TGTGCCAGCAGTTTAGGAGGCGAAAAACTGTTTTTT. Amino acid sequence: CASSLGGEKLFF.